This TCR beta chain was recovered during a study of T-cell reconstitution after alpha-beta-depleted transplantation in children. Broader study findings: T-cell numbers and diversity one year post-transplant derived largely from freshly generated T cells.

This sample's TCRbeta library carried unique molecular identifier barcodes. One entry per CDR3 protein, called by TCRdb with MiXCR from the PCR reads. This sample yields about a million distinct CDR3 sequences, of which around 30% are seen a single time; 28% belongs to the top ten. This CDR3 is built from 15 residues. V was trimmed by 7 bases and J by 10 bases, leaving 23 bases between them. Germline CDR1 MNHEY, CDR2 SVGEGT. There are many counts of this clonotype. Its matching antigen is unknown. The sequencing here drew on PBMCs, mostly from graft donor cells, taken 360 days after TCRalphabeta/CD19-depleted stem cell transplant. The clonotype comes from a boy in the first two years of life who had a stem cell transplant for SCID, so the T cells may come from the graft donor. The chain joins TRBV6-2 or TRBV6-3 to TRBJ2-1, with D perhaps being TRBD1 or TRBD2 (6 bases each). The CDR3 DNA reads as TGTGCCAGCACCTGGGGGGCTTCATTTGTCGGAGAGCAGTTCTTC. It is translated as CASTWGASFVGEQFF.